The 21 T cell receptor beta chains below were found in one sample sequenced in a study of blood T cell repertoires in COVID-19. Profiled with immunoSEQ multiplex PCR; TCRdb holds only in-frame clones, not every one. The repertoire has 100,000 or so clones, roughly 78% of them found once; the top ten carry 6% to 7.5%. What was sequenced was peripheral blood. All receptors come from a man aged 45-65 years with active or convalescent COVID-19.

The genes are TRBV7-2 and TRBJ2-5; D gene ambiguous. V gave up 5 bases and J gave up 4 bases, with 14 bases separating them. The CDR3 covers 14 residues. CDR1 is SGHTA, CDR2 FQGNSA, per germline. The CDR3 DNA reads TGTGCCAGCAGCGACCGGGTCAACCGAGAGACCCAGTACTTC. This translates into CASSDRVNRETQYF.

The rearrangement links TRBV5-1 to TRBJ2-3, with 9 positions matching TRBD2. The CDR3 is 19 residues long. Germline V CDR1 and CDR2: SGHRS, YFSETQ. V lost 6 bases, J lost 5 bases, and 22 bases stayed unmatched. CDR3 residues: CASTLTGAGRGGALDTQYF. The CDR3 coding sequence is TGCGCCAGCACTCTAACTGGGGCAGGGCGCGGGGGGGCCTTAGATACGCAGTATTTT.

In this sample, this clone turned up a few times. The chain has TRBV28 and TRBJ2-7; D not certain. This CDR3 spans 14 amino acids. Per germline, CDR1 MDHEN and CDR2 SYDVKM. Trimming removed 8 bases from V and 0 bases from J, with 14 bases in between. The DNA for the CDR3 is TGTGCCAGCTTCTGGGTAAGGAGCTCCTACGAGCAGTACGTC. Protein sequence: CASFWVRSSYEQYV.

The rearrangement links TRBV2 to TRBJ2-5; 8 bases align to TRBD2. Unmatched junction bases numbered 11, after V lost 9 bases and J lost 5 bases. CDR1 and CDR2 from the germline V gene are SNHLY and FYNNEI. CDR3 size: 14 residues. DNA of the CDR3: TGTGCCAGTCAACTCGGGGGGGCCGTTGAGACCCAGTACTTC. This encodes CASQLGGAVETQYF.

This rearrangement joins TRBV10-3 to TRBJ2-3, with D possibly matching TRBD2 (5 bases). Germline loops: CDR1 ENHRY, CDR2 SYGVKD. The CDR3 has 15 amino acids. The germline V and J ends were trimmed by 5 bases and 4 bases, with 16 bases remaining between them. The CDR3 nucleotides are TGTGCCATCAGTTCCCCGGGATACAGTTCAGATACGCAGTATTTT. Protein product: CAISSPGYSSDTQYF.

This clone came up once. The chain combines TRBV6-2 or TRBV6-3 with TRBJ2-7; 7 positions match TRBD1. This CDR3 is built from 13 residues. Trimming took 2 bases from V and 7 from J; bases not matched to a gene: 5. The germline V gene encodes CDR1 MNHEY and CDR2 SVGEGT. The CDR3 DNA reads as TGTGCCAGCAGTTACGACAGGGTGTTTGAGCAGTACGTC. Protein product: CASSYDRVFEQYV.

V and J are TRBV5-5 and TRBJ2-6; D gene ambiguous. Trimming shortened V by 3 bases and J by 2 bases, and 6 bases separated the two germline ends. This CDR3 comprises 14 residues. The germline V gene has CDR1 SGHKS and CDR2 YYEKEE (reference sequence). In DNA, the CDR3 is TGTGCCAGCAGCTCCCCCACTGGGGCCAACGTCCTGACTTTC. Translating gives CASSSPTGANVLTF.

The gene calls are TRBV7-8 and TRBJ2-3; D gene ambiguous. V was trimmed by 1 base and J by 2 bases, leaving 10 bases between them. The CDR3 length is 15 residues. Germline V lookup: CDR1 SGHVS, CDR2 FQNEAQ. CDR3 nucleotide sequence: TGTGCCAGCAGCTTAGGGGTACAGACCACAGATACGCAGTATTTT. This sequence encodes CASSLGVQTTDTQYF.

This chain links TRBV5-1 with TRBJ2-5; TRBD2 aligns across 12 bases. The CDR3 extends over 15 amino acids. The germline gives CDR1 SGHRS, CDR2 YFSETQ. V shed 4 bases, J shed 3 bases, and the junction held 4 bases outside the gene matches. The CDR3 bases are TGCGCCAGCAGCCCGAGGACTAGCGGGGAAGAGACCCAGTACTTC. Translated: CASSPRTSGEETQYF.

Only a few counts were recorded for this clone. The DNA for the CDR3 is TGTGCCAGCAGTTCCCGACTAGCGAGCTCCTACAATGAGCAGTTCTTC. Translation: CASSSRLASSYNEQFF. The chain carries TRBV27 and TRBJ2-1; 8 nucleotides line up with TRBD2. The CDR3 runs 16 residues. V trimming: 4 bases; J trimming: 0 bases; junction bases outside the gene matches: 5. From germline, CDR1 is MNHEY and CDR2 SMNVEV (reference sequence).

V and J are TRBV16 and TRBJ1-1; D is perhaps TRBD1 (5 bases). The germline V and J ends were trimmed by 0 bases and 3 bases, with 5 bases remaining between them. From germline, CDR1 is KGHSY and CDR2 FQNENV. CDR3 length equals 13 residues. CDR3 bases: TGTGCCAGCAGCCAATCCAGGGACACTGAAGCTTTCTTT. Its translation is CASSQSRDTEAFF.

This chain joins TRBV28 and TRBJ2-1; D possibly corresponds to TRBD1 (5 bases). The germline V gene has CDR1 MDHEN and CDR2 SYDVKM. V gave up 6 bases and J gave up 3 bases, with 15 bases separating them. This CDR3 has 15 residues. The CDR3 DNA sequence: TGTGCCAGCAGCCCTCGGGCAGGGTACTACAATGAGCAGTTCTTC. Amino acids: CASSPRAGYYNEQFF.

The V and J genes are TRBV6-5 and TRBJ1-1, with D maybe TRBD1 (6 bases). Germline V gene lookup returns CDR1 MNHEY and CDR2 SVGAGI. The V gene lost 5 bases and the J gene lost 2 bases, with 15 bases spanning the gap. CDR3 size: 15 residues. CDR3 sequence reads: CASSTTGSGNTEAFF. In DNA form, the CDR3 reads TGTGCCAGCAGTACGACAGGATCGGGAAACACTGAAGCTTTCTTT.

The CDR3 loop reads CASSLGRGRGQETQYF. CDR3 in DNA: TGTGCCAGCAGCTTAGGCAGGGGAAGGGGCCAAGAGACCCAGTACTTC. The chain uses TRBV7-2 and TRBJ2-5, with a weak D call TRBD1 (6 bases). Trimming left V 1 base short and J 1 base short, with 13 bases between. The CDR3 has 16 residues. The germline V gene has CDR1 SGHTA and CDR2 FQGNSA. Variable domain in full (rest from reference TRBV7-2 and TRBJ2-5): GAGVSQSPSNKVTEKGKDVELRCDPISGHTALYWYRQSLGQGLEFLIYFQGNSAPDKSGLPSDRFSAERTGGSVSTLTIQRTQQEDSAVYLCASSLGRGRGQETQYFGPGTRLLVL.

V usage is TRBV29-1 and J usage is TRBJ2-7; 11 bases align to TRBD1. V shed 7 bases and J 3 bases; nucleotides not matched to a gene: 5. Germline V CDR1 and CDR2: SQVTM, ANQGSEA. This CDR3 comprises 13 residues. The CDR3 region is CSAVGTGGYEQYF. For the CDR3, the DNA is TGCAGCGCTGTGGGGACAGGGGGCTACGAGCAGTACTTC.

The CDR3 here is CASSLALEQYF. Written as DNA, the CDR3 is TGTGCCAGCAGTTTAGCGCTCGAGCAGTACTTC. The J gene is TRBJ2-7, the V gene TRBV28, with D uncertain. The CDR3 sequence is 11 residues long. Trimming stripped 2 bases from V and 6 bases from J, with 5 bases between. Germline loops: CDR1 MDHEN, CDR2 SYDVKM.

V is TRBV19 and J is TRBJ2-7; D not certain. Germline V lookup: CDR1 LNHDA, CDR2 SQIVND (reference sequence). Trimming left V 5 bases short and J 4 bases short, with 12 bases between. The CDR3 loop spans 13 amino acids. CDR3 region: CASSPRYGYEQYF. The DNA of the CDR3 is TGTGCCAGTAGTCCTCGGTACGGGTACGAGCAGTACTTC. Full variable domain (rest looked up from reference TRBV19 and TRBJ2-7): DGGITQSPKYLFRKEGQNVTLSCEQNLNHDAMYWYRQDPGQGLRLIYYSQIVNDFQKGDIAEGYSVSREKKESFPLTVTSAQKNPTAFYLCASSPRYGYEQYFGPGTRLTVT.

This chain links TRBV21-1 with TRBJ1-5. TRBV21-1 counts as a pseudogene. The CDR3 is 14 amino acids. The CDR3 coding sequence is TGTGCCAGCAGTAGTACTGGTGGCAATCAGCCCCAGCATTTT. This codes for CASSSTGGNQPQHF.

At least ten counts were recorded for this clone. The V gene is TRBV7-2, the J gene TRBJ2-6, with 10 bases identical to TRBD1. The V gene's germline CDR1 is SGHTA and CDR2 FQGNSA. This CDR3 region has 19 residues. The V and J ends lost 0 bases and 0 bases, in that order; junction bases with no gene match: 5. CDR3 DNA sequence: TGTGCCAGCAGCTTAGCCGGGACAGGGGCGGGCTCTGGGGCCAACGTCCTGACTTTC. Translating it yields CASSLAGTGAGSGANVLTF.

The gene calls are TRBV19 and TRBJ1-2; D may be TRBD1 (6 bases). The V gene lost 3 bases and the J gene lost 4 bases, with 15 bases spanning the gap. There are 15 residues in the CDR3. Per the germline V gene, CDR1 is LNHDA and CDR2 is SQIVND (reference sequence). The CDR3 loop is CASSIRPGEAYGYTF. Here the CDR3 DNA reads TGTGCCAGTAGTATTCGTCCAGGGGAAGCCTATGGCTACACCTTC.

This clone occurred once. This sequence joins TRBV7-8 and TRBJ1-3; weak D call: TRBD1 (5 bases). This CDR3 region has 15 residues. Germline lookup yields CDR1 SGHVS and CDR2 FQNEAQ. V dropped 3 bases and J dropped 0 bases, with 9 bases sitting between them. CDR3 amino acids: CASSLGPFSGNTIYF. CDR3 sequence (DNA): TGTGCCAGCAGCTTGGGGCCTTTCTCTGGAAACACCATATATTTT.